The 18 T cell receptor beta chains listed next were all sequenced from one sample in a study of control samples from healthy donors and cancer patients (dated by TCRdb to about 2020). Library construction relied on the immunoSEQ multiplex PCR assay. Here the immuneACCESS table is served through TCRdb, limited to in-frame sequences with V and J called. Missing clones are a known gap in these copies; in checked studies unresolved V genes cover under half, and the rest lacks a known reason. For this sample there are 150,000 to 200,000 clones; 90% to 95% appear just once. The leading ten clones occupy more than 1.2% of the sample. The source material was blood. The receptor set was obtained from a young man in good health.

The chain combines TRBV7-9 with TRBJ1-5, with 7 positions matching TRBD1. Germline loops: CDR1 SEHNR, CDR2 FQNEAQ (reference sequence). CDR3 length: 16 amino acids. V shed 1 base and J 7 bases; nucleotides not matched to a gene: 10. The CDR3 DNA reads as TGTGCCAGCAGCTTAGGGACAGGAACTGTGAGCCAGCCCCAGCATTTT. Amino acids: CASSLGTGTVSQPQHF.

The chain uses TRBV19 and TRBJ2-2; possibly TRBD2 for D (5 bases). This CDR3 contains 11 residues. Germline assignment: CDR1 LNHDA and CDR2 SQIVND (reference sequence). V was pared by 8 bases and J by 5 bases, with 6 bases between. The chain's CDR3 is CASRGTGELFF. In DNA form, the CDR3 reads TGTGCCAGTCGAGGGACCGGGGAGCTGTTTTTT. The full variable domain, with the rest looked up from reference TRBV19 and TRBJ2-2, is DGGITQSPKYLFRKEGQNVTLSCEQNLNHDAMYWYRQDPGQGLRLIYYSQIVNDFQKGDIAEGYSVSREKKESFPLTVTSAQKNPTAFYLCASRGTGELFFGEGSRLTVL.

This chain links TRBV9 with TRBJ2-3; the D is unclear. Germline CDR1 and CDR2: SGDLS and YYNGEE. This CDR3 comprises 15 residues. Trimming took off 6 bases at V and 0 bases at J, with 14 bases between the two ends. The CDR3 nucleotides are TGTGCCAGCACTCCTTTTCCTCTAAGCACAGATACGCAGTATTTT. Its protein is CASTPFPLSTDTQYF.

The chain uses TRBV5-4 and TRBJ2-2, with TRBD1 matching over 7 bases. Germline CDR1 is SGHNT and CDR2 is YYREEE (reference sequence). V lost 1 base to trimming and J lost 5 bases; unmatched junction nucleotides: 8. The CDR3 totals 16 residues. The CDR3 bases are TGTGCCAGCAGCTTGTGGGGGACAGTACCTACCGGGGAGCTGTTTTTT. It yields the protein CASSLWGTVPTGELFF.

The chain recombines TRBV2 with TRBJ1-6; D possibly corresponds to TRBD1 (5 bases). Germline V gives CDR1 SNHLY, CDR2 FYNNEI. Trimming cost V 3 bases and J 8 bases, with 8 bases left between them. The CDR3 sequence is 13 residues long. CDR3 in amino acids: CASSDGGYSPLHF. The CDR3 coding sequence is TGTGCCAGCAGTGATGGGGGTTATTCACCCCTCCACTTT.

V gene TRBV10-1 combines with J gene TRBJ2-7; 9 bases map to TRBD1. Trimming took 6 bases from V and 1 from J; bases not matched to a gene: 4. The CDR3 consists of 14 residues. The germline V gene has CDR1 WNHNN and CDR2 SYGVQD (reference sequence). The CDR3 sequence: CASRRTGASYEQYF. CDR3 coding DNA: TGCGCCAGCAGACGGACAGGGGCATCCTACGAGCAGTACTTC.

The chain employs TRBV2 and TRBJ2-1; D gene ambiguous. Germline-derived CDR1 and CDR2 are SNHLY and FYNNEI. Trimming removed 2 bases from V and 6 bases from J, with 11 bases in between. The CDR3 contains 14 residues. DNA for the CDR3: TGTGCCAGCAGTGAATGGCAGGTCCTCAATGAGCAGTTCTTC. As protein: CASSEWQVLNEQFF.

V is TRBV7-9 and J is TRBJ2-1; the match to TRBD2 covers 9 bases. There are 19 residues in the CDR3. Germline loops: CDR1 SEHNR, CDR2 FQNEAQ (reference sequence). V was clipped by 0 bases and J by 0 bases; unmatched bases: 9. The CDR3 loop reads CASSLAKITSGPSYNEQFF. In nucleotides, the CDR3 is TGTGCCAGCAGCTTAGCGAAAATAACTAGCGGGCCCTCCTACAATGAGCAGTTCTTC.

The J gene is TRBJ2-5, the V gene TRBV7-3; D may be TRBD1 (5 bases). The V and J ends lost 6 bases and 2 bases respectively, with 10 bases between them. The V gene's germline CDR1 is SGHTA and CDR2 FQGTGA. The CDR3 contains 13 residues. CDR3 amino acids: CASSQGVQETQYF. The CDR3 DNA sequence: TGTGCCAGCAGTCAAGGGGTTCAAGAGACCCAGTACTTC.

The chain has TRBV2 and TRBJ1-1; the D gene is possibly TRBD1 (6 bases). From germline, CDR1 is SNHLY and CDR2 FYNNEI. The length of the CDR3 is 14 residues. Trimming took 6 bases from V and 7 from J, leaving 18 bases between them. The CDR3 spells CASRQQGFSGEAFF. In DNA, the CDR3 is TGTGCCAGCAGACAACAGGGTTTTAGCGGTGAAGCTTTCTTT.

The chain combines TRBV6-5 with TRBJ1-4; no definite D call. Germline V lookup: CDR1 MNHEY, CDR2 SVGAGI. This CDR3 has 13 residues. Trimming took off 2 bases at V and 5 bases at J, with 6 bases between the two ends. The CDR3 reads CASSYGRNEKLFF. The CDR3 region has the DNA TGTGCCAGCAGTTACGGACGCAATGAAAAACTGTTTTTT.

In its sample, this clone was seen a few times. This rearrangement joins TRBV27 to TRBJ2-7, with 8 bases that match TRBD1. The CDR3 covers 13 residues. Germline CDR1 reads MNHEY; CDR2 reads SMNVEV (reference sequence). Trimming removed 5 bases from V and 3 bases from J; junction bases left unmatched: 3. As DNA, the CDR3 is TGTGCCAGCAGTATAACAGGGGGCTACGAGCAGTACTTC. As protein: CASSITGGYEQYF.

The chain joins TRBV24-1 to TRBJ1-1, with D perhaps matching TRBD1 (5 bases). Germline CDR1 and CDR2: KGHDR and SFDVKD. The length of the CDR3 is 14 residues. The V and J ends lost 0 bases and 11 bases respectively, with 15 bases between them. The CDR3, as DNA: TGTGCCACCAGTGATTTGGAGACAGAGGCTTTGGCTTTCTTT. It is translated as CATSDLETEALAFF.

This chain uses TRBV5-4 with TRBJ2-4, with D possibly called TRBD1 or TRBD2 (5 bases each). V lost 1 base and J 9 bases, leaving 17 bases between the germline ends. From germline, CDR1 is SGHNT and CDR2 YYREEE (reference sequence). There are 15 residues in the CDR3. The CDR3 DNA follows: TGTGCCAGCAGCTTGTCTGGGCAGGGAGTGGGCATTCAGTACTTC. Encoded protein: CASSLSGQGVGIQYF.

The chain has TRBV4-1 and TRBJ1-5; tentative D call: TRBD1 (6 bases). Trimming removed 0 bases from V and 2 bases from J, with 8 bases in between. Germline V gene lookup returns CDR1 MGHRA and CDR2 YSYEKL. The CDR3 covers 15 residues. The CDR3: CASSQEPGGNQPQHF. The CDR3 DNA sequence: TGCGCCAGCAGCCAAGAGCCAGGGGGCAATCAGCCCCAGCATTTT.

V and J are TRBV6-5 and TRBJ1-2; 9 bases match TRBD1. The CDR3 runs to 13 residues. The germline CDR1 and CDR2 sequences are MNHEY and SVGAGI. Trimming at V came to 6 bases and at J to 4 bases, leaving 3 bases not matched to a gene. The CDR3 sequence is CASSRTGVYGYTF. CDR3 sequence (DNA): TGTGCCAGCAGCCGGACAGGGGTCTATGGCTACACCTTC.

The chain links TRBV30 to TRBJ1-3; D unclear. Looked up from germline, CDR1 is GTSNPN and CDR2 is SVGIG (reference sequence). Trimming cost V 0 bases and J 4 bases, with 4 bases left between them. This CDR3 is 12 amino acids long. The CDR3 region has the DNA TGTGCCTGGAGTGTTGAGGGAAACACCATATATTTT. Its protein product is CAWSVEGNTIYF.

This chain uses TRBV6-6 with TRBJ2-1, with D possibly being TRBD1 (6 bases). Per the germline V gene, CDR1 is MNHNY and CDR2 is SVGAGI (reference sequence). This CDR3 region has 12 residues. Trimming cost V 6 bases and J 11 bases, with 14 bases left between them. As DNA, the CDR3 is TGTGCCAGCAGAGGACCCCAGGGGAAGCAGTTCTTC. Its protein product is CASRGPQGKQFF.